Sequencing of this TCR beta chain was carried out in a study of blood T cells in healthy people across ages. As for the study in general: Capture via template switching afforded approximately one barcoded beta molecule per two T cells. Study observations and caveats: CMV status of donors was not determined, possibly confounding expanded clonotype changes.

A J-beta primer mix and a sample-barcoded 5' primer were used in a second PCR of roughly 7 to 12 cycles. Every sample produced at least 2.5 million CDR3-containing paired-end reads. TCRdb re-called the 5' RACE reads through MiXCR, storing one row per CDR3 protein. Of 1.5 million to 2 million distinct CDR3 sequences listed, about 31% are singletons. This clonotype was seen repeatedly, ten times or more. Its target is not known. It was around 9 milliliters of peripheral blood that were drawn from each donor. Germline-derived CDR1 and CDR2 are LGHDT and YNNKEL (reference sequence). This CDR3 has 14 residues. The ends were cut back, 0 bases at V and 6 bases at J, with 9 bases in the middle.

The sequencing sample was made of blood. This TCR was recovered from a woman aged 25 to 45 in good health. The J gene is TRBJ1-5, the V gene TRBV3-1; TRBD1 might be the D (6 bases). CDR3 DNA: TGTGCCAGCAGCCAAGATAGGGGGAGTCAGCCCCAGCATTTT. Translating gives CASSQDRGSQPQHF.